The 7 T cell receptor beta chains given below trace back to one sample, sequenced in a study of T cells in Graves' hyperthyroidism and ophthalmopathy. Researchers amplified the TCR beta CDR3 regions from RNA transcripts. Initially, a first-round RT-PCR of the TCR CDR3 employed the HTBI primer set. MiXCR, run by TCRdb on the multiplex PCR reads, gives a single entry per CDR3 protein. In the table there are 750,000 to 950,000 distinct CDR3 sequences, around 38% of which are singletons. Sequencing was performed on blood. The receptor source for this set is a man in his late teens or twenties with Graves' hyperthyroidism.

This clonotype showed up just a few times. This chain joins TRBV19 and TRBJ2-2; the D gene is possibly TRBD2 (6 bases). The V gene's germline CDR1 is LNHDA and CDR2 SQIVND (reference sequence). V was cut by 3 bases and J by 4 bases, with 12 bases left in between. The CDR3 is made up of 15 amino acids. The CDR3 sequence is CASSISGGGTGELFF. As DNA, the CDR3 is TGTGCCAGTAGTATCTCTGGGGGAGGCACCGGGGAGCTGTTTTTT. Using reference TRBV19 and TRBJ2-2 for the parts outside the CDR3, the full variable domain is DGGITQSPKYLFRKEGQNVTLSCEQNLNHDAMYWYRQDPGQGLRLIYYSQIVNDFQKGDIAEGYSVSREKKESFPLTVTSAQKNPTAFYLCASSISGGGTGELFFGEGSRLTVL.

This clonotype occurred many times. V gene TRBV5-1 combines with J gene TRBJ2-7; unclear D gene. Trimming left V 3 bases short and J 0 bases short, with 7 bases between. Germline V CDR1 and CDR2: SGHRS, YFSETQ. The CDR3 has 13 residues. The CDR3 DNA is TGCGCCAGCAGCTGGATCAGCTCCTACGAGCAGTACTTC. Translation gives CASSWISSYEQYF.

The V call is TRBV2, the J call TRBJ1-3, with no clear D. This CDR3 comprises 18 residues. With 0 bases removed from V and 1 base from J, the gap between germline ends came to 16 bases. Germline CDR1 reads SNHLY; CDR2 reads FYNNEI. This CDR3 is CASSEALLLRKSGNTIYF. The CDR3 DNA reads TGTGCCAGCAGTGAAGCGCTTCTCCTACGTAAATCTGGAAACACCATATATTTT.

The chain uses TRBV10-3 and TRBJ2-7; 7 nucleotides align to TRBD1. Per germline, CDR1 ENHRY and CDR2 SYGVKD. The CDR3 covers 16 residues. After removal of 3 bases from V and 3 bases from J, the junction contained 11 bases not matched to a gene. The DNA of the CDR3 is TGTGCCATCAGTGACTTAGAGGGGGCCCCCCTCTACGAGCAGTACTTC. Its protein product is CAISDLEGAPLYEQYF.

On this clonotype: A read error may account for a junction end that differs from germline. V is TRBV30 and J is TRBJ1-1, with D hard to call. CDR1 and CDR2 from the germline V gene are GTSNPN and SVGIG (reference sequence). CDR3 size: 11 residues. CDR3 sequence reads: CAWSVNTEAFF. The CDR3 DNA follows: TGTGCATGGAGCGTGAACACTGAAGCTTTCTTT.

The chain uses TRBV10-1 and TRBJ2-2; 9 nucleotides match TRBD1. The CDR3 has 17 residues. The junction had 7 bases not matched to a gene; V was cut back by 1 base and J by 4 bases. Germline loops: CDR1 WNHNN, CDR2 SYGVQD (reference sequence). In DNA form, the CDR3 reads TGCGCCAGCAGTGAGTTTTTAGGGACAGGGTCCACCGGGGAGCTGTTTTTT. This gives the protein CASSEFLGTGSTGELFF.

V and J are TRBV20-1 and TRBJ1-4, with 12 bases aligning to TRBD1. V was pared by 6 bases and J by 7 bases, with 3 bases of the junction left unmatched. From germline, CDR1 is DFQATT and CDR2 SNEGSKA (reference sequence). The CDR3 consists of 13 residues. The CDR3 loop reads CSARDRGPEKLFF. The CDR3 DNA reads as TGCAGTGCCCGGGACAGGGGGCCTGAAAAACTGTTTTTT.